Following are 10 T cell receptor beta chains from one sample sequenced in a study of vaccination and CD4 T cells after COVID-19. The Oncomine TCR Beta short-read assay sequenced DNA from cultured CD4+ T cells. One entry per CDR3 protein results from TCRdb running MiXCR on the PCR reads. The sample has 15,000 or so distinct CDR3 sequences, roughly 40% seen once. No antigens are known for them. The treatment was: approximately nine-day PBMC culture with coronavirus spike peptide pools or control peptides (ViraFEST assay). The sample was CD4+ T cells from blood, cultured in vitro. These receptors all stem from a human donor who had recovered from COVID-19.

This clonotype was counted between two and nine times. This chain joins TRBV6-2 or TRBV6-3 and TRBJ1-1; D gene ambiguous. V was trimmed by 4 bases and J by 10 bases, leaving 13 bases between them. Germline CDR1 and CDR2: MNHEY and SVGEGT. There are 12 residues in the CDR3. Here the CDR3 DNA reads TGTGCCAGCAGTTCGACCGTTGATCGAGCTTTCTTT. This codes for CASSSTVDRAFF.

In its sample, this clonotype was seen a few times. The chain uses TRBV19 and TRBJ2-5, with D possibly being TRBD1 (6 bases). The CDR3 length is 12 residues. Looked up from germline, CDR1 is LNHDA and CDR2 is SQIVND (reference sequence). The V end lost 7 bases, the J end lost 4 bases, and 10 bases lay between the germline ends. CDR3 sequence: CASKETGETQYF. Written as DNA, the CDR3 is TGTGCCAGTAAGGAGACAGGAGAGACCCAGTACTTC.

This clonotype appeared a few times. V gene TRBV2 combines with J gene TRBJ1-5; a weak D match, TRBD1 (6 bases). CDR1 is SNHLY and CDR2 is FYNNEI in the germline V gene. V was pared by 6 bases and J by 2 bases, with 17 bases between. The CDR3 runs to 16 residues. The CDR3 DNA reads TGTGCCAGCAGCGGGGGCTTTTGGCGAGGCAATCAGCCCCAGCATTTT. The encoded protein is CASSGGFWRGNQPQHF.

The chain links TRBV5-1 to TRBJ1-1; the D gene is possibly TRBD1 (5 bases). V lost 0 bases, J lost 6 bases, and 9 bases lay in between. This CDR3 comprises 13 residues. CDR1 and CDR2 from the germline V gene are SGHRS and YFSETQ. CDR3 residues: CASSLGGVAEAFF. CDR3 DNA sequence: TGCGCCAGCAGCTTGGGAGGGGTTGCTGAAGCTTTCTTT.

Sample share makes this clonotype medium-sized. V is TRBV11-2 and J is TRBJ1-1; possibly TRBD1 for D (6 bases). The germline V gene encodes CDR1 SGHAT and CDR2 FQNNGV. This CDR3 is 14 amino acids long. Trimming pared 0 bases from V and 7 bases from J, leaving 12 bases between. The CDR3 reads CASSLEAGVHEAFF. In DNA, the CDR3 is TGTGCCAGCAGCTTAGAGGCAGGGGTTCATGAAGCTTTCTTT.

This chain connects TRBV2 to TRBJ2-7; TRBD1 is a possible D gene (5 bases). Germline CDR1 and CDR2: SNHLY and FYNNEI. V dropped 5 bases and J dropped 4 bases, with 12 bases sitting between them. There are 13 residues in the CDR3. CDR3 nucleotides: TGTGCCAGCAGTACCAGCCAGGGATACGAGCAGTACTTC. Its translation is CASSTSQGYEQYF. The complete variable domain, with remaining parts taken from reference TRBV2 and TRBJ2-7, reads EPEVTQTPSHQVTQMGQEVILRCVPISNHLYFYWYRQILGQKVEFLVSFYNNEISEKSEIFDDQFSVERPDGSNFTLKIRSTKLEDSAMYFCASSTSQGYEQYFGPGTRLTVT.

This clonotype was seen a few times. The chain employs TRBV6-5 and TRBJ1-5, with TRBD1 identical over 8 bases. This CDR3 region has 15 residues. V shed 4 bases, J shed 4 bases, and the junction held 6 bases outside the gene matches. Germline values: CDR1 MNHEY, CDR2 SVGAGI. DNA of the CDR3: TGTGCCAGCAGTTCTCGAGACAGGGGAAATCAGCCCCAGCATTTT. Amino acid sequence: CASSSRDRGNQPQHF.

The chain joins TRBV11-3 to TRBJ2-3; D might be TRBD1 or TRBD2, each matching 6 bases. V dropped 5 bases and J dropped 4 bases, with 16 bases sitting between them. The CDR3 is made up of 15 amino acids. Per germline, CDR1 SGHNT and CDR2 YENEEA. DNA for the CDR3: TGTGCCAGCAGCAGAGGTTCAGGGGAGGCAGATACGCAGTATTTT. It translates to CASSRGSGEADTQYF.

This clonotype was seen a few times. The genes are TRBV20-1 and TRBJ2-3, with TRBD2 matching 7 bases. CDR3 size: 15 residues. J was trimmed by 2 bases and V by 6 bases; bases with no gene match: 11. Germline lookup yields CDR1 DFQATT and CDR2 SNEGSKA (reference sequence). The CDR3 here is CSARDYQVTTDTQYF. As DNA, the CDR3 is TGCAGTGCCCGGGACTACCAGGTGACCACAGATACGCAGTATTTT.

V and J are TRBV15 and TRBJ2-1, with 7 bases identical to TRBD2. Germline V gene data show CDR1 as LNHNV and CDR2 as YYDKDF (reference sequence). J lost 3 bases, V lost 1 base, and 6 bases had no gene match. This CDR3 has 16 residues. The CDR3 loop reads CATSRAGRANYNEQFF. For the CDR3, the DNA is TGTGCCACCAGCAGAGCGGGGAGGGCTAACTACAATGAGCAGTTCTTC.